Shown below are 17 T cell receptor beta chains from a single sample sequenced in a study of cytomegalovirus exposure and HLA in healthy donors. PCR involved 60 Vbeta and 13 Jbeta primers. Only in-frame clones appear in the TCRdb table, and some are missing; sequencing was by immunoSEQ multiplex PCR. The table has roughly 200,000 clones, about 90% seen once. What was sequenced was PBMCs. The receptors were sampled from a man aged 25 to 45 in good health and CMV-seronegative.

The chain employs TRBV19 and TRBJ1-1, with TRBD1 as a possible D gene (5 bases). CDR3 length: 15 residues. Trimming pared 4 bases from V and 7 bases from J, leaving 19 bases between. CDR1 and CDR2 (germline): LNHDA, SQIVND (reference sequence). The CDR3 sequence: CASSTRGSKANEAFF. The CDR3 DNA reads as TGTGCCAGTAGTACTAGGGGCAGTAAGGCAAATGAAGCTTTCTTT.

This clone was seen a few times. The chain recombines TRBV15 with TRBJ2-7; 8 bases are a match to TRBD2. The V and J ends lost 0 bases and 6 bases, in that order; junction bases with no gene match: 10. The CDR3 has 16 residues. From germline, CDR1 is LNHNV and CDR2 YYDKDF (reference sequence). Here the CDR3 reads CATSRDSGYAGGEQYF. The DNA of the CDR3 is TGTGCCACCAGCAGAGATAGTGGATATGCGGGAGGCGAGCAGTACTTC.

J is TRBJ2-1 and V is TRBV7-9, with 12 bases lining up with TRBD2. Germline values: CDR1 SEHNR, CDR2 FQNEAQ (reference sequence). Unmatched junction bases numbered 4, after V lost 10 bases and J lost 0 bases. The CDR3 contains 15 residues. CDR3 bases: TGTGCCATACCGACTAGCGGGAGCTCCTACAATGAGCAGTTCTTC. It yields the protein CAIPTSGSSYNEQFF.

The chain is built from TRBV9 and TRBJ1-6; 8 bases line up with TRBD1. This CDR3 contains 15 residues. The V gene's germline CDR1 is SGDLS and CDR2 YYNGEE. The V segment lost 3 bases and the J segment 7 bases; nucleotides outside the gene matches: 6. The CDR3 DNA follows: TGTGCCAGCAGCGCAACGACAGGGGAGAATTCACCCCTCCACTTT. It encodes CASSATTGENSPLHF.

This chain connects TRBV7-2 to TRBJ1-1; D might be TRBD1 (6 bases). The V end was cut by 2 bases, the J end by 4 bases, with 8 bases between. Germline V gene data show CDR1 as SGHTA and CDR2 as FQGNSA. The CDR3 has 13 amino acids. CDR3 amino acids: CASSLSGVTEAFF. Written as DNA, the CDR3 is TGTGCCAGCAGCTTATCAGGGGTCACTGAAGCTTTCTTT. Based on the CDR3 plus reference TRBV7-2 and TRBJ1-1, the full variable domain is GAGVSQSPSNKVTEKGKDVELRCDPISGHTALYWYRQSLGQGLEFLIYFQGNSAPDKSGLPSDRFSAERTGGSVSTLTIQRTQQEDSAVYLCASSLSGVTEAFFGQGTRLTVV.

The rearrangement links TRBV4-1 to TRBJ1-5; D gene unclear. V was clipped by 1 base and J by 4 bases, with 8 bases between them. The CDR3 has 14 residues. CDR1 and CDR2 (germline): MGHRA, YSYEKL. The CDR3 DNA is TGCGCCAGCAGCCAAGGAGTGATTAATCAGCCCCAGCATTTT. It yields the protein CASSQGVINQPQHF.

This chain joins TRBV4-2 and TRBJ2-2; TRBD1 matches 9 bases. Germline loops: CDR1 LGHNA, CDR2 YNFKEQ. The CDR3 loop spans 18 amino acids. The J segment lost 5 bases and the V segment lost 1 base, leaving 11 bases of the junction unmatched. For the CDR3, the DNA is TGTGCCAGCAGCCAAGTCTTCTCCCGGGACAGGGTTACCGGGGAGCTGTTTTTT. Translating it yields CASSQVFSRDRVTGELFF.

This clone was counted once. V gene TRBV5-4 combines with J gene TRBJ2-3; 11 positions agree with TRBD1. CDR1 and CDR2 from the germline V gene are SGHNT and YYREEE (reference sequence). CDR3 size: 15 residues. After removal of 3 bases from V and 6 bases from J, the junction contained 6 bases not matched to a gene. The DNA of the CDR3 is TGTGCCAGCAGCTGGCGGGGACAGGGGGTGGATACGCAGTATTTT. This encodes CASSWRGQGVDTQYF.

This chain connects TRBV6-5 to TRBJ2-7; a possible D gene is TRBD1 (5 bases). Trimming removed 6 bases at V and 4 bases at J, with 19 bases between. The germline gives CDR1 MNHEY, CDR2 SVGAGI. CDR3 length: 15 residues. The CDR3 loop reads CASSREARVGYEQYF. CDR3 sequence (DNA): TGTGCCAGCAGCCGCGAAGCCAGGGTCGGGTACGAGCAGTACTTC.

The chain carries TRBV7-9 and TRBJ1-4; TRBD1 is a possible D gene (5 bases). V lost 2 bases and J 0 bases, leaving 10 bases between the germline ends. CDR1 is SEHNR, CDR2 FQNEAQ, per germline (reference sequence). This CDR3 spans 16 amino acids. The CDR3 DNA sequence: TGTGCCAGCAGCTTAAATCTAGGGGCAACTAATGAAAAACTGTTTTTT. It encodes CASSLNLGATNEKLFF.

Points on this clone: Compared with germline, one end of the junction differs, possibly owing to a read error. The chain is built from TRBV7-9 and TRBJ2-1; unclear D gene. CDR1 SEHNR and CDR2 FQNEAQ come from the germline V gene (reference sequence). There are 19 residues in the CDR3. CDR3 loop: CSSSLEYAVSTFSYNEQFF. The CDR3 nucleotides are TGTTCCAGCAGCTTAGAGTATGCGGTTTCGACTTTCTCCTACAATGAGCAGTTCTTC.

This sequence joins TRBV5-1 and TRBJ2-7, with 12 bases lining up with TRBD2. This CDR3 is built from 15 residues. Losses at the gene ends were 4 bases for V and 4 bases for J; bases not matched to a gene: 6. Germline assignment: CDR1 SGHRS and CDR2 YFSETQ. The CDR3 loop reads CASSPRTSGVYEQYF. CDR3 sequence (DNA): TGCGCCAGCAGCCCGCGGACTAGCGGGGTTTACGAGCAGTACTTC.

This clone showed up just a few times. The V gene is TRBV9, the J gene TRBJ2-7; 11 nucleotides align to TRBD2. CDR3 length equals 18 residues. Losses at the gene ends were 4 bases for V and 4 bases for J; bases not matched to a gene: 16. The germline CDR1 and CDR2 sequences are SGDLS and YYNGEE. The CDR3 spells CASSPSVAGGGGRYEQYF. The CDR3, as DNA: TGTGCCAGCAGCCCTTCCGTAGCGGGAGGGGGTGGGAGATACGAGCAGTACTTC.

This clone was observed a single time. The rearrangement links TRBV16 to TRBJ1-6, with D unresolved. V was shortened by 8 bases and J by 11 bases, with 7 bases between the two germline ends. The CDR3 loop spans 10 amino acids. The germline V gene has CDR1 KGHSY and CDR2 FQNENV. The CDR3 DNA reads as TGTGCCAGCGGCGGGGCACCCCTCCACTTT. Its translation: CASGGAPLHF.

This chain links TRBV4-1 with TRBJ1-1, with D unclear. Trimming left V 4 bases short and J 7 bases short, with 16 bases between. Germline values: CDR1 MGHRA, CDR2 YSYEKL. The CDR3 runs 14 residues. The CDR3 DNA is TGCGCCAGCAGCCCTTCCGGGGTTTCTAATGAAGCTTTCTTT. Protein product: CASSPSGVSNEAFF.

This chain links TRBV28 with TRBJ2-5, with D maybe TRBD2 (5 bases). Germline CDR1 MDHEN, CDR2 SYDVKM. The CDR3 has 11 amino acids. V was cut by 6 bases and J by 10 bases, with 12 bases left in between. The CDR3 sequence is CASRGPGFQYF. CDR3 sequence (DNA): TGTGCCAGCAGAGGGCCGGGATTCCAGTACTTC.

V usage is TRBV30 and J usage is TRBJ1-6; unclear D gene. This CDR3 is built from 13 residues. Trimming removed 4 bases at V and 7 bases at J, with 11 bases between. Germline-derived CDR1 and CDR2 are GTSNPN and SVGIG (reference sequence). The CDR3 sequence is CAWMAQSNSPLHF. The CDR3 DNA sequence: TGTGCCTGGATGGCACAGTCAAATTCACCCCTCCACTTT.